Each of the 24 T cell receptor beta chains below was sequenced from the same sample in a study of T cell changes during pregnancy in multiple sclerosis. Only in-frame clones appear in the TCRdb table, and some are missing; sequencing was by immunoSEQ multiplex PCR. The sample consists of tens of thousands of clones, roughly 95% of them appearing once. The input for sequencing was peripheral blood, taken in the third trimester of pregnancy. The receptors originated from a female donor in good health, enrolled as a control in a pregnancy study.

CDR3 nucleotides: TGCAGTCTCAACAGGGCAACTGAGCAGTTCTTC. This gives the protein CSLNRATEQFF. V usage is TRBV20-1 and J usage is TRBJ2-1, with a possible D match to TRBD1 (6 bases). From germline, CDR1 is DFQATT and CDR2 SNEGSKA (reference sequence). The CDR3 is 11 amino acids. V was clipped by 8 bases and J by 9 bases, with 14 bases between them.

This chain connects TRBV9 to TRBJ2-5, with 7 bases that match TRBD2. The CDR3 covers 15 residues. V dropped 4 bases and J dropped 1; count of bases not matched to a gene: 7. The germline CDR1 and CDR2 sequences are SGDLS and YYNGEE. The CDR3 DNA sequence: TGTGCCAGCAGCAACGCGGGGGTTGCCCAAGAGACCCAGTACTTC. Protein sequence: CASSNAGVAQETQYF.

The gene calls are TRBV6-1 and TRBJ1-4, with TRBD1 as a possible D gene (6 bases). Germline loops: CDR1 MNHNS, CDR2 SASEGT. The CDR3 has 14 residues. V lost 6 bases, J lost 5 bases, and 13 bases lay in between. CDR3 residues: CASSADSLNEKLFF. The CDR3 region has the DNA TGTGCCAGCAGCGCGGACAGCCTAAATGAAAAACTGTTTTTT.

The chain uses TRBV19 and TRBJ1-2; D perhaps matches TRBD1 (6 bases). Per the germline V gene, CDR1 is LNHDA and CDR2 is SQIVND (reference sequence). The V and J ends lost 7 bases and 8 bases respectively, with 23 bases between them. This CDR3 has 15 residues. CDR3 in DNA: TGTGCCAGTAAGTTGGGACACGTCTCTGGGAGCGGCTACACCTTC. Its translation: CASKLGHVSGSGYTF.

The chain carries TRBV7-2 and TRBJ2-5, with D hard to call. From germline, CDR1 is SGHTA and CDR2 FQGNSA. The V end lost 1 base, the J end lost 1 base, and 10 bases lay between the germline ends. The CDR3 contains 15 residues. This CDR3 is CASSLVFLLQETQYF. The CDR3 DNA follows: TGTGCCAGCAGCTTAGTCTTCCTACTCCAAGAGACCCAGTACTTC.

The V and J genes are TRBV7-8 and TRBJ1-3, with 9 positions matching TRBD1. The germline CDR1 and CDR2 sequences are SGHVS and FQNEAQ. The V segment lost 5 bases and the J segment 2 bases; nucleotides outside the gene matches: 7. The CDR3 consists of 16 residues. CDR3 sequence reads: CASSARDRAAGNTIYF. CDR3 nucleotide sequence: TGTGCCAGCAGCGCCCGGGACAGGGCTGCTGGAAACACCATATATTTT.

This chain connects TRBV19 to TRBJ1-1; 8 bases fit TRBD1. The V gene end was trimmed by 10 bases and the J gene end by 4 bases; junction bases not matched to a gene: 14. This CDR3 region has 15 residues. Germline V CDR1 and CDR2: LNHDA, SQIVND (reference sequence). CDR3 sequence: CATLNPGQVSTEAFF. The CDR3 DNA reads TGTGCCACGTTAAACCCGGGACAGGTCTCCACTGAAGCTTTCTTT.

The rearrangement joins TRBV27 to TRBJ2-3; 8 nucleotides align to TRBD1. Germline lookup yields CDR1 MNHEY and CDR2 SMNVEV (reference sequence). V shed 5 bases and J 4 bases; nucleotides not matched to a gene: 5. CDR3 size: 14 residues. CDR3 protein: CASSPGQGPDTQYF. Written as DNA, the CDR3 is TGTGCCAGCAGTCCCGGACAGGGTCCAGATACGCAGTATTTT.

V gene TRBV5-1 combines with J gene TRBJ2-1, with TRBD1 matching over 9 bases. The CDR3 is 15 residues long. With V trimmed by 2 bases and J by 5 bases, 5 bases remained unmatched. Germline CDR1 SGHRS, CDR2 YFSETQ. CDR3 amino acids: CASSFEDRGHNEQFF. The CDR3 nucleotides read TGCGCCAGCAGCTTTGAGGACAGGGGCCACAATGAGCAGTTCTTC.

The chain carries TRBV27 and TRBJ1-4; 9 nucleotides align to TRBD1. The trim removed 3 bases at V and 8 bases at J, leaving 7 bases unmatched. Germline values: CDR1 MNHEY, CDR2 SMNVEV (reference sequence). CDR3 length: 15 amino acids. For the CDR3, the DNA is TGTGCCAGCAGTTTTAAGGGACAGGGCGCGGAAAAACTGTTTTTT. Protein product: CASSFKGQGAEKLFF. The whole variable domain, remainder taken from reference TRBV27 and TRBJ1-4, is EAQVTQNPRYLITVTGKKLTVTCSQNMNHEYMSWYRQDPGLGLRQIYYSMNVEVTDKGDVPEGYKVSRKEKRNFPLILESPSPNQTSLYFCASSFKGQGAEKLFFGSGTQLSVL.

CDR3 nucleotides: TGTGCCAGTGCTGCAGTACAGGGAGCGAACACTGAAGCTTTCTTT. This translates into CASAAVQGANTEAFF. The rearrangement uses TRBV6-5 and TRBJ1-1; possible D gene TRBD1, 6 bases. Trimming took 9 bases from V and 1 from J, leaving 18 bases between them. Per germline, CDR1 MNHEY and CDR2 SVGAGI. The CDR3 runs 15 residues.

The chain couples TRBV28 to TRBJ1-4; D gene uncertain. Germline V gene data show CDR1 as MDHEN and CDR2 as SYDVKM. The length of the CDR3 is 12 residues. With 1 base removed from V and 8 bases from J, the gap between germline ends came to 5 bases. The CDR3 sequence: CASSLLREKLFF. DNA for the CDR3: TGTGCCAGCAGTTTATTGCGCGAAAAACTGTTTTTT.

The chain uses TRBV28 and TRBJ2-6, with D unresolved. The CDR3 sequence is 15 residues long. CDR1 and CDR2 from the germline V gene are MDHEN and SYDVKM. V lost 3 bases and J 1 base, leaving 7 bases between the germline ends. The CDR3 coding sequence is TGTGCCAGCAGTTTCTCGGGTTCTGGGGCCAACGTCCTGACTTTC. It is translated as CASSFSGSGANVLTF.

The V gene is TRBV27, the J gene TRBJ1-5, with D possibly matching TRBD1 (5 bases). Trimming shortened V by 1 base and J by 5 bases, and 12 bases separated the two germline ends. The germline CDR1 and CDR2 sequences are MNHEY and SMNVEV (reference sequence). The CDR3 is 15 amino acids. Here the CDR3 DNA reads TGTGCCAGCAGTTTATTGGGCAGGGTAGATCAGCCCCAGCATTTT. This encodes CASSLLGRVDQPQHF.

The rearrangement links TRBV2 to TRBJ1-5; a weak D match, TRBD1 (5 bases). The CDR3 totals 13 residues. V lost 7 bases, J lost 0 bases, and 7 bases lay in between. Germline V CDR1 and CDR2: SNHLY, FYNNEI. The CDR3 spells CASKGDSNQPQHF. CDR3 in DNA: TGTGCCAGCAAAGGGGATAGCAATCAGCCCCAGCATTTT.

The chain joins TRBV9 to TRBJ2-7, with D possibly matching TRBD1 (6 bases). V lost 0 bases to trimming and J lost 4 bases, with 14 bases between them. CDR1 SGDLS and CDR2 YYNGEE come from the germline V gene. This CDR3 region has 15 residues. Here the CDR3 reads CASSVAPGVGYEQYF. Here the CDR3 DNA reads TGTGCCAGCAGCGTAGCTCCAGGGGTGGGATACGAGCAGTACTTC.

In this sample, this clone turned up once. The CDR3 loop is CASSRVTGELFF. DNA for the CDR3: TGTGCCAGCAGTCGAGTGACCGGGGAGCTGTTTTTT. J is TRBJ2-2 and V is TRBV25-1; no clear D. V was pared by 5 bases and J by 5 bases, with 6 bases between. The CDR3 spans 12 residues. CDR1 is MGHDK, CDR2 SYGVNS, per germline.

The rearrangement links TRBV7-2 to TRBJ1-1, with TRBD1 matching 9 bases. Trimming at V came to 3 bases and at J to 3 bases, leaving 2 bases not matched to a gene. The germline gives CDR1 SGHTA, CDR2 FQGNSA. There are 14 residues in the CDR3. DNA for the CDR3: TGTGCCAGCAGCTTCCGGACAGGGGACACTGAAGCTTTCTTT. Its translation is CASSFRTGDTEAFF.

This chain joins TRBV7-2 and TRBJ1-4; the D gene is possibly TRBD1 (6 bases). This CDR3 is 17 amino acids long. Germline V gene sequence: CDR1 SGHTA, CDR2 FQGNSA. The V and J ends lost 5 bases and 4 bases respectively, with 20 bases between them. This chain's CDR3 is CASSAQYGDILNEKLFF. CDR3 DNA: TGTGCCAGCAGCGCTCAATACGGGGACATCCTTAATGAAAAACTGTTTTTT.

The rearrangement links TRBV27 to TRBJ1-5; D unresolved. Per germline, CDR1 MNHEY and CDR2 SMNVEV (reference sequence). The CDR3 has 9 amino acids. Trimming took 10 bases from V and 5 from J, leaving 3 bases between them. The CDR3 DNA is TGTGCCACCTATCAGCCCCAGCATTTT. Translation gives CATYQPQHF.

The sample holds one count of this clone. This chain links TRBV20-1 with TRBJ2-5; weak D call: TRBD1 (5 bases). CDR1 is DFQATT, CDR2 SNEGSKA, per germline (reference sequence). The CDR3 consists of 11 residues. Trimming stripped 7 bases from V and 5 bases from J, with 11 bases between. DNA for the CDR3: TGCAGTGGGACATCCGGGGAGACCCAGTACTTC. As protein: CSGTSGETQYF.

The chain employs TRBV20-1 and TRBJ1-1; possibly TRBD1 for D (5 bases). V was trimmed by 0 bases and J by 11 bases, leaving 10 bases between them. CDR3 length: 11 amino acids. Germline V gene sequence: CDR1 DFQATT, CDR2 SNEGSKA (reference sequence). CDR3 nucleotide sequence: TGCAGTGCTAGAGATGTCCCAGGGGCTTTCTTT. This gives the protein CSARDVPGAFF.

V and J are TRBV27 and TRBJ2-1; the D gene is possibly TRBD2 (7 bases). Germline V CDR1 and CDR2: MNHEY, SMNVEV (reference sequence). V lost 5 bases and J lost 8, with 22 bases in between. This CDR3 comprises 16 residues. CDR3 loop: CASSRLAVRGGDEQFF. CDR3 coding DNA: TGTGCCAGCAGTAGATTAGCAGTTAGGGGGGGAGATGAGCAGTTCTTC.

The chain joins TRBV15 to TRBJ2-7; 9 nucleotides match TRBD2. Losses at the gene ends were 5 bases for V and 4 bases for J; bases not matched to a gene: 3. Germline values: CDR1 LNHNV, CDR2 YYDKDF (reference sequence). CDR3 length: 13 amino acids. The CDR3 loop reads CATSAGGPYEQYF. CDR3 bases: TGTGCCACCAGCGCGGGAGGGCCTTACGAGCAGTACTTC. Looking up the rest from reference TRBV15 and TRBJ2-7 gives the full variable domain: DAMVIQNPRYQVTQFGKPVTLSCSQTLNHNVMYWYQQKSSQAPKLLFHYYDKDFNNEADTPDNFQSRRPNTSFCFLDIRSPGLGDTAMYLCATSAGGPYEQYFGPGTRLTVT.